This T cell receptor beta chain was captured in a study of early T cells in non-severe SARS-CoV-2 infection. On the study more broadly: Sequencing used unsorted whole-blood bulk RNA, so chains lack pairing.

The V segment lost 5 bases and the J segment 2 bases; nucleotides outside the gene matches: 8. The CDR3 totals 16 residues. CDR1 SGHTA and CDR2 FQGTGA come from the germline V gene. The sample holds a few counts of this clonotype. Its antigen is unknown. cDNA molecules, individually, were tagged with unique molecular identifiers. TCRdb processed the 5' RACE reads anew with MiXCR; each CDR3 protein has one entry. This table has tens of thousands of distinct CDR3 sequences, 12% appearing once. Study-wide results and caveats: Matches to VDJdb favored anti-spike CD8 responses and missed private and CD4 specificities.

The clonotype originates from an adult who was a healthcare worker with PCR-confirmed SARS-CoV-2 infection or an uninfected control (not recorded which). The sample was whole blood. This chain links TRBV7-3 with TRBJ2-3; 9 nucleotides match TRBD2. CDR3 sequence: CASSRGTSTATDTQYF. The DNA for the CDR3 is TGTGCCAGCAGCCGTGGGACTAGCACCGCCACAGATACGCAGTATTTT.